These T cell receptor beta chains were read from a single sample in a study of CD8+ T cells in alopecia areata. Assay used: immunoSEQ multiplex PCR; TCRdb lists only in-frame clones, some missing. The table shows 90,000 to 130,000 clones, with under 65% occurring only once. Sequencing was done on a sample of NKG2D-low CD8+ T cells sorted from blood. Receptors originate from a human donor with alopecia areata. Each CDR3 is given with its conserved first and last residue.

V gene: TRBV12-5
J gene: TRBJ1-1
CDR3 protein: CASGLLNTEAFF

V gene: TRBV28
J gene: TRBJ2-7
CDR3 protein: CASSPLGGSYEQYF

V gene: TRBV7-2
J gene: TRBJ1-5
CDR3 protein: CASSRYSNQPQHF

V gene: TRBV7-8
J gene: TRBJ2-1
CDR3 protein: CASSLLGLAGHEQFF

V gene: TRBV2
J gene: TRBJ2-1
CDR3 protein: CASISGTSEQFF

V gene: TRBV7-2
J gene: TRBJ1-2
CDR3 protein: CASSSIGFGYTF

V gene: TRBV6-6
J gene: TRBJ2-7
CDR3 protein: CASSATSGGPYEQYF

V gene: TRBV10-3
J gene: TRBJ2-2
CDR3 protein: CAISESHETGELFF

V gene: TRBV5-6
J gene: TRBJ1-5
CDR3 protein: CASSLGNDQPQHF

V gene: TRBV15
J gene: TRBJ1-2
CDR3 protein: CATSMLTGGEDYTF

V gene: TRBV27
J gene: TRBJ2-3
CDR3 protein: CASSLSAGAVYYTDTQYF

V gene: TRBV27
J gene: TRBJ1-2
CDR3 protein: CASSLTPGGGNYGYTF

V gene: TRBV10-3
J gene: TRBJ2-3
CDR3 protein: CAIGPKADTQYF

V gene: TRBV9
J gene: TRBJ2-3
CDR3 protein: CASSRLGPADTQYF

V gene: TRBV9
J gene: TRBJ1-1
CDR3 protein: CASSVDGGHTEAFF

V gene: TRBV5-6
J gene: TRBJ2-7
CDR3 protein: CASSLEGGFSGTYEQYF

V gene: TRBV5-1
J gene: TRBJ2-7
CDR3 protein: CASSLSLAGAEQYF

V gene: TRBV5-4
J gene: TRBJ2-1
CDR3 protein: CASSFGSGGYNEQFF

V gene: TRBV27
J gene: TRBJ2-5
CDR3 protein: CASSLFRGETQYF

V gene: TRBV27
J gene: TRBJ2-7
CDR3 protein: CASSPGGSSYEQYF

V gene: TRBV7-9
J gene: TRBJ2-1
CDR3 protein: CASSLPPGLARNEQFF

V gene: TRBV7-3
J gene: TRBJ2-3
CDR3 protein: CASSFGDRGEVDTQYF

V gene: TRBV27
J gene: TRBJ2-5
CDR3 protein: CASSTWTGGETQYF

V gene: TRBV5-6
J gene: TRBJ2-2
CDR3 protein: CASSSDGNTGELFF

V gene: TRBV6-1
J gene: TRBJ1-1
CDR3 protein: CASSFSGTLNEAFF

V gene: TRBV7-9
J gene: TRBJ2-1
CDR3 protein: CASSSTLRGSSDEQFF

V gene: TRBV28
J gene: TRBJ2-7
CDR3 protein: CASSQEGLAGGPWEQYF

V gene: TRBV9
J gene: TRBJ1-2
CDR3 protein: CASSAEGGYGYTF

V gene: TRBV29-1
J gene: TRBJ1-2
CDR3 protein: CSAPVEGYGYTF

V gene: TRBV27
J gene: TRBJ2-2
CDR3 protein: CASSSSGELFF

V gene: TRBV28
J gene: TRBJ2-7
CDR3 protein: CASSPISDDEQYF

V gene: TRBV15
J gene: TRBJ2-1
CDR3 protein: CATTAGYSSSYNEQFF

V gene: TRBV28
J gene: TRBJ2-5
CDR3 protein: CASSGDGVRVTETQYF

V gene: TRBV28
J gene: TRBJ1-1
CDR3 protein: CASSPGPTGTEAFF

V gene: TRBV5-6
J gene: TRBJ2-7
CDR3 protein: CASSRTDRVLEQYF

V gene: TRBV4-1
J gene: TRBJ1-2
CDR3 protein: CASSQPRQGINYGYTF

V gene: TRBV7-8
J gene: TRBJ2-1
CDR3 protein: CASSLVYEGGGNEQFF

V gene: TRBV6-6
J gene: TRBJ2-5
CDR3 protein: CASSYQDGQGETQYF

V gene: TRBV2
J gene: TRBJ2-7
CDR3 protein: CASSDRRTVDEQYF